This TCR beta chain was sequenced in a study of regulatory T cells in long-lasting Graves disease. Study results and limitations: Persistent Graves' disease cases displayed lower TCR diversity than newly diagnosed ones. With under 3,500 shared public clonotypes, persistent patients exceeded new patients, who shared 966.

Trimming removed 6 bases from V and 0 bases from J; junction bases left unmatched: 9. The CDR3 totals 19 residues. Concerning this clonotype itself: Its antigen is not known.

Documented time point: newly diagnosed GD, antithyroid drugs for less than 3 months. Isolated PBMC RNA provided the starting material for the TCR library. The authors diagnosed Graves' disease using American Thyroid Association guidelines. Peripheral blood, at approximately 10 milliliters, went into EDTA tubes. Investigators prepared the TCR beta libraries by applying iRepertoire HTBI primers and Arm-PCR of CDR3 regions. TCRdb re-analysed the multiplex PCR reads in MiXCR, keeping a single row per CDR3 protein. The table records 300,000 to 400,000 distinct CDR3 sequences, about a sixth of them present only once.

This chain uses TRBV12-3 or TRBV12-4 with TRBJ2-1, with 15 bases that match TRBD2. This specimen consisted of peripheral blood mononuclear cells (PBMCs), obtained at new diagnosis, from a patient treated with antithyroid drugs. The TCR was taken from a female donor with Graves disease. This chain's CDR3 is CASSPGLAGGTSSYNEQFF. The CDR3 nucleotides read TGTGCCAGCAGCCCGGGACTAGCGGGGGGAACGAGCTCCTACAATGAGCAGTTCTTC.